This TCR beta chain is from a study of blood T cells in healthy people across ages. Germline V gives CDR1 SNHLY, CDR2 FYNNEI. The V end lost 6 bases, the J end lost 4 bases, and 12 bases lay between the germline ends. The CDR3 covers 13 residues. The second PCR ran about 6 to 11 cycles with a sample-barcoded 5' primer and J-beta primers. Carrying 12 random nucleotides, a template-switch adaptor labeled each individual cDNA molecule. From the 5' RACE reads, TCRdb called clonotypes with MiXCR, one entry per CDR3 protein. The data hold around 1,100,000 distinct CDR3 sequences, with 35% to 40% observed a single time. This clonotype was observed a few times. The people who gave samples were healthy Caucasians from Russia, aged roughly 6 to 90.

The sample taken for sequencing was blood. This chain uses TRBV2 with TRBJ1-1; D is possibly TRBD1 (5 bases). This TCR derives from a man in his late teens or twenties in good health. CDR3 nucleotide sequence: TGTGCCAGCAGCCAGGGACTGGCCACTGAAGCTTTCTTT. It is translated as CASSQGLATEAFF.